This T cell receptor (beta chain) emerged from a study of blood T cells in healthy people across ages. PCR was performed a second time for roughly 7 to 12 cycles using a sample-barcoded 5' primer and a J-beta primer mix. MiXCR was run by TCRdb on the 5' RACE reads, yielding one entry per CDR3 protein. The table lists about 500,000 distinct CDR3 sequences, less than 25% of them singletons, with just under 9% in the top ten. Total RNA, at least 5 micrograms per sample, was extracted from PBMCs. These data were also filed under a second study, of T cells of mothers and their children. That paper adds: Three healthy Caucasian mothers and their six children were the donors. Related pairs of mothers and children showed slightly higher, non-significant overlap versus unrelated pairs.

This clonotype was sampled from a boy between 10 and 17 years old in good health. The sequenced sample consisted of blood.

DNA for the CDR3: TGTGCCAGCAGTTACTCGTTCGGGACCTACGAGCAGTACTTC. It specifies CASSYSFGTYEQYF. The genes are TRBV6-5 and TRBJ2-7, with a weak D call TRBD2 (5 bases). The CDR3 runs 14 residues. V lost 0 bases, J lost 2 bases, and 8 bases lay in between. Per germline, CDR1 MNHEY and CDR2 SVGAGI.